One T cell receptor (beta chain) is described in this entry. Naive CD8 cells comprised CD45RO-negative, CCR7-positively selected cells, excluding terminally differentiated effector memory CD45RA+ cells. All of the donors resided in Nashville, Tennessee, and each was a Caucasian adult. It was at deep level that the assay was run. Per sorted-subset replicate PCR, input was about 180 ng DNA, representing tens of thousands of T cell genomes. Sequencing used immunoSEQ multiplex PCR; TCRdb keeps in-frame clones, though not all of them. The data hold around 600,000 clones, with roughly 95% observed a single time. The data were obtained in a study of shared clonotypes between healthy human individuals. At the level of the study: Donors had three CD4 naive, three CD4 memory, two CD8 naive and one CD8 memory plate apiece.

Germline V gene lookup returns CDR1 PRHDT and CDR2 FYEKMQ (reference sequence). The CDR3 sequence is 13 residues long. The V and J ends lost 1 base and 5 bases respectively, with 8 bases between them. V gene TRBV13 combines with J gene TRBJ2-5; D is undetermined. The receptor was derived from a woman under 40 in good health. What was sequenced was naive CD8+ T cells sorted from blood. CDR3 nucleotides: TGTGCCAGCAGCTTAGAGGGTTGGGAGACCCAGTACTTC. It translates to CASSLEGWETQYF.